These T cell receptor beta chains were read from a single sample in a study of CD8+ T cells in alopecia areata. Repertoires were generated with immunoSEQ multiplex PCR, while TCRdb's copy carries only in-frame clones and drops some. The sample includes over 150,000 clones, roughly 63% of them seen just once. Sample: CD4+ T cells sorted from blood, taken at week 0. These receptors all come from a human donor with alopecia areata. Each CDR3 is given with its conserved first and last residue. Fields, in order: CDR3 length, clone size, J gene, D gene, V gene, CDR3 protein, CDR3 DNA. A D gene is named only where the DNA matches it firmly. Clone sizes are given selectively: once, few, many, or a class where the clone is expanded.

length: 13
size: once
J: TRBJ1-4
D: TRBD1
V: TRBV4-3
CDR3: CASRLDRGGKLFF
DNA: TGCGCCAGCAGACTCGACAGGGGAGGAAAACTGTTTTTT

length: 16
size: -
J: TRBJ1-4
D: TRBD1
V: TRBV4-3
CDR3: CASSQGGFRGREKLFF
DNA: TGCGCCAGCAGCCAAGGGGGATTCAGGGGGCGGGAAAAACTGTTTTTT

length: 12
size: -
J: TRBJ2-5
D: -
V: TRBV30
CDR3: CAWSGGKETQYF
DNA: TGTGCCTGGAGCGGGGGCAAAGAGACCCAGTACTTC

length: 14
size: once
J: TRBJ2-5
D: -
V: TRBV30
CDR3: CAWSVGGLQETQYF
DNA: TGTGCCTGGAGTGTTGGAGGTCTCCAAGAGACCCAGTACTTC

length: 15
size: -
J: TRBJ1-5
D: -
V: TRBV7-8
CDR3: CASSLVPGGVQPQHF
DNA: TGTGCCAGCAGCTTAGTACCAGGCGGGGTTCAGCCCCAGCATTTT

length: 9
size: few
J: TRBJ2-7
D: -
V: TRBV20-1
CDR3: CSVGNEQYF
DNA: TGCAGTGTCGGGAACGAGCAGTACTTC

length: 12
size: once
J: TRBJ2-3
D: -
V: TRBV25-1
CDR3: CASSESSRTQYF
DNA: TGTGCCAGCAGTGAATCGTCTAGAACGCAGTATTTT

length: 16
size: -
J: TRBJ2-1
D: TRBD2
V: TRBV5-1
CDR3: CASSPTTSGGSGEQFF
DNA: TGCGCCAGCAGCCCAACTACTAGCGGGGGGAGTGGTGAGCAGTTCTTC

length: 14
size: -
J: TRBJ1-4
D: TRBD1
V: TRBV5-1
CDR3: CASSPGTGEEKLFF
DNA: TGCGCCAGCAGCCCGGGGACAGGGGAAGAAAAACTGTTTTTT

length: 13
size: few
J: TRBJ2-1
D: -
V: TRBV19
CDR3: CASSTLRGNEQFF
DNA: TGTGCCAGTAGCACCCTAAGAGGCAATGAGCAGTTCTTC

length: 12
size: -
J: TRBJ1-2
D: -
V: TRBV29-1
CDR3: CSGAGGLYGYTF
DNA: TGCAGCGGCGCTGGGGGCCTCTATGGCTACACCTTC

length: 14
size: few
J: TRBJ2-3
D: TRBD2
V: TRBV7-2
CDR3: CASSLAWAGGKQYF
DNA: TGTGCCAGCAGCTTAGCGTGGGCGGGGGGAAAGCAGTATTTT

length: 13
size: -
J: TRBJ1-1
D: -
V: TRBV5-1
CDR3: CASSLDRNTEAFF
DNA: TGCGCCAGCAGCTTGGACAGAAACACTGAAGCTTTCTTT

length: 14
size: many
J: TRBJ1-1
D: -
V: TRBV19
CDR3: CASSNWAGQGEAFF
DNA: TGTGCCAGTAGTAATTGGGCAGGGCAAGGAGAAGCTTTCTTT

length: 10
size: few
J: TRBJ2-7
D: TRBD1
V: TRBV29-1
CDR3: CSVRDREQYF
DNA: TGCAGCGTTCGGGACAGAGAGCAGTACTTC